What follows is one T cell receptor (beta chain) and its context. Its antigen is not known. This entry belongs to a study of T cell repertoires in cytomegalovirus infection. Study context: Alongside well-studied HLA-B-restricted CMV epitopes, recently identified HLA-C-restricted CMV epitopes were also used. Based on public TCR beta signatures, there were indications of CMV infection and of a matching HLA type.

MiXCR was run by TCRdb on the reads, yielding one entry per CDR3 protein. The sample holds about 160,000 distinct CDR3 sequences, about 20% seen once. V dropped 0 bases and J dropped 5 bases, with 13 bases sitting between them. This CDR3 has 15 amino acids. Germline CDR1 and CDR2: MGHRA and YSYEKL. Study outcomes and limitations: HLA-C-restricted, CMV-specific TCR beta clonotypes were dominant ex vivo. Adding up the frequency of public TCR beta families identified people who carried CMV plus the relevant HLA.

The chain links TRBV4-1 to TRBJ1-2; D call uncertain. The source was CD8+ T cells from cultured PBMCs, collected from culture after CMV antigen stimulation. The sequence came from a human donor in good health (CMV status not recorded). Some clones in this sample may be carry-over from other donors' samples. CDR3 nucleotides: TGCGCCAGCAGCCAAGAGAGAGGGCTTCAATATGGCTACACCTTC. This translates into CASSQERGLQYGYTF.